The next 7 T cell receptor beta chains were all read from a single sample in a study of CD39 and CD103 CD8 tumor-infiltrating T cells. Data came from immunoSEQ multiplex PCR; TCRdb stores just in-frame clones and leaves some out. Found here are around 2,700 clones, 83% of them singletons; the top ten hold approximately 21%. The sequenced sample was CD39- CD103- CD8+ T cells sorted from the tumor. Subset indicated: CD103-CD39- double-negative CD45RA- CD8 T cells. These receptors all come from a human donor with head and neck squamous cell carcinoma.

The chain combines TRBV10-3 with TRBJ2-7, with D possibly being TRBD2 (7 bases). V was pared by 3 bases and J by 0 bases, with 15 bases between. The CDR3 is 16 amino acids. The germline gives CDR1 ENHRY, CDR2 SYGVKD. CDR3 protein: CAISDLGGLLSYEQYF. The CDR3 nucleotides are TGTGCCATCAGTGACCTGGGGGGGCTCCTCTCCTACGAGCAGTACTTC.

The chain couples TRBV5-5 to TRBJ1-5; D uncertain. The CDR3 length is 14 residues. Trimming took off 1 base at V and 6 bases at J, with 11 bases between the two ends. Germline V CDR1 and CDR2: SGHKS, YYEKEE (reference sequence). Here the CDR3 DNA reads TGTGCCAGCAGCTTGTCAGGCAGCGGTCAGCCCCAGCATTTT. Translation gives CASSLSGSGQPQHF. Based on the CDR3 plus reference TRBV5-5 and TRBJ1-5, the full variable domain is DAGVTQSPTHLIKTRGQQVTLRCSPISGHKSVSWYQQVLGQGPQFIFQYYEKEERGRGNFPDRFSARQFPNYSSELNVNALLLGDSALYLCASSLSGSGQPQHFGDGTRLSIL.

This sequence joins TRBV4-3 and TRBJ1-6, with a weak D call TRBD1 (6 bases). V lost 0 bases and J lost 9, with 15 bases in between. The CDR3 is 16 residues long. In germline, CDR1 is LGHNA, CDR2 YSLEER. CDR3 coding DNA: TGCGCCAGCAGCCAAGAGTACAGGGAACCTACTTCACCCCTCCACTTT. Amino acid sequence: CASSQEYREPTSPLHF.

This chain joins TRBV7-9 and TRBJ2-7; the D gene is possibly TRBD2 (5 bases). V was trimmed by 6 bases and J by 2 bases, leaving 14 bases between them. CDR3 length: 14 amino acids. CDR1 SEHNR and CDR2 FQNEAQ come from the germline V gene (reference sequence). CDR3 coding DNA: TGTGCCAGCAGACCCCCCGGGGAGACCTACGAGCAGTACTTC. It is translated as CASRPPGETYEQYF.

The CDR3 here is CASSRVQASYQETQYF. The CDR3 DNA is TGCGCCAGCAGCCGAGTGCAGGCGTCGTACCAAGAGACCCAGTACTTC. The chain recombines TRBV4-1 with TRBJ2-5; D not resolved. The CDR3 is made up of 16 amino acids. Germline V gene sequence: CDR1 MGHRA, CDR2 YSYEKL. V was trimmed by 4 bases and J by 0 bases, leaving 15 bases between them.

CDR3 DNA: TGCGCCAGCAGCCAAGGTACAGGCGGAGAGACCCAGTACTTC. Residues: CASSQGTGGETQYF. The V and J genes are TRBV4-3 and TRBJ2-5; TRBD1 is a possible D gene (5 bases). The germline V gene encodes CDR1 LGHNA and CDR2 YSLEER. The V end was cut by 1 base, the J end by 4 bases, with 10 bases between. The CDR3 spans 14 residues.

The gene calls are TRBV13 and TRBJ1-1; TRBD1 aligns across 9 bases. The J segment lost 4 bases and the V segment lost 1 base, leaving 7 bases of the junction unmatched. CDR1 and CDR2 (germline): PRHDT, FYEKMQ (reference sequence). CDR3 size: 16 residues. The CDR3 DNA follows: TGTGCCAGCAGCTTAGTCAACAGGGGGCTGGGCACTGAAGCTTTCTTT. It is translated as CASSLVNRGLGTEAFF.